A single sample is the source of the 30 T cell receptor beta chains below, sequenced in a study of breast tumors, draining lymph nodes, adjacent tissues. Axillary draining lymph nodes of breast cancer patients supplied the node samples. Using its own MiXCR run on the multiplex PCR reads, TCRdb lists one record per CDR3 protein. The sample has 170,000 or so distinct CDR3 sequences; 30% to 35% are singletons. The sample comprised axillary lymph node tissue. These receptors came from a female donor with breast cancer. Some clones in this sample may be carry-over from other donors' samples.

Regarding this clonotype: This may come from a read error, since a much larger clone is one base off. The chain's CDR3 is CASSQDHLAGGLSEQYF. In DNA form, the CDR3 reads TGTGCCAGCAGCCAAGATCATCTCGCGGGAGGGCTGAGCGAGCAGTACTTC. V is TRBV4-2 and J is TRBJ2-7; 9 bases align to TRBD2. Germline CDR1 LGHNA, CDR2 YNFKEQ. CDR3 length equals 17 residues. Losses at the gene ends were 0 bases for V and 6 bases for J; bases not matched to a gene: 12.

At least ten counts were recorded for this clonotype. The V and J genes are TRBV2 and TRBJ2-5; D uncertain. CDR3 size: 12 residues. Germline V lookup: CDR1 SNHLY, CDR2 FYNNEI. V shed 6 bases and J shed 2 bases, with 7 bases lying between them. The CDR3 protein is CASRTDQETQYF. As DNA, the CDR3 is TGTGCCAGCAGGACGGATCAAGAGACCCAGTACTTC. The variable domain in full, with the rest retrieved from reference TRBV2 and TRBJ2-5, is EPEVTQTPSHQVTQMGQEVILRCVPISNHLYFYWYRQILGQKVEFLVSFYNNEISEKSEIFDDQFSVERPDGSNFTLKIRSTKLEDSAMYFCASRTDQETQYFGPGTRLLVL.

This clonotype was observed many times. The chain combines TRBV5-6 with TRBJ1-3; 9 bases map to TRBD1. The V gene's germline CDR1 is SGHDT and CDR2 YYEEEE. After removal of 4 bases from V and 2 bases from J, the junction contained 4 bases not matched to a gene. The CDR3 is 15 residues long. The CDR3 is CASSLGDRAGNTIYF. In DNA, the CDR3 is TGTGCCAGCAGCCTAGGGGACAGGGCTGGAAACACCATATATTTT. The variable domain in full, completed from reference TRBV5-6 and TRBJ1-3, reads DAGVTQSPTHLIKTRGQQVTLRCSPKSGHDTVSWYQQALGQGPQFIFQYYEEEERQRGNFPDRFSGHQFPNYSSELNVNALLLGDSALYLCASSLGDRAGNTIYFGEGSWLTVV.

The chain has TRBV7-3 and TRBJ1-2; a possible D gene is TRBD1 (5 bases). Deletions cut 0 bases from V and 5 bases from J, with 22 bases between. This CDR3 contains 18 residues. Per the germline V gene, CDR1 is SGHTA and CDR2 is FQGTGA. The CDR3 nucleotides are TGTGCCAGCAGCTTAACGGGTCGGGACTCGGATACGCAGTATGGCTACACCTTC. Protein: CASSLTGRDSDTQYGYTF.

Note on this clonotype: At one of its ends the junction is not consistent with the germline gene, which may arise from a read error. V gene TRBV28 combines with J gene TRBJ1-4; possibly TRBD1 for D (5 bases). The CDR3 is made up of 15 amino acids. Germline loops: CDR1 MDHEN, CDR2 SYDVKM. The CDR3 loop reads CASSLSGTVNEKLLF. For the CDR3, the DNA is TGTGCCAGCAGTTTATCGGGGACGGTTAATGAAAAACTGCTTTTT.

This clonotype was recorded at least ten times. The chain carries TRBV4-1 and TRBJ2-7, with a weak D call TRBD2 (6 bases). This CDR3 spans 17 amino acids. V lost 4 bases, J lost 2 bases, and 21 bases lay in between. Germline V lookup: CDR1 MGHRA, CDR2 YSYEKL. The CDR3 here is CASSPLSVKRATYEQYF. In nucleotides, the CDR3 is TGCGCCAGCAGCCCCCTCTCCGTGAAGCGGGCAACCTACGAGCAGTACTTC.

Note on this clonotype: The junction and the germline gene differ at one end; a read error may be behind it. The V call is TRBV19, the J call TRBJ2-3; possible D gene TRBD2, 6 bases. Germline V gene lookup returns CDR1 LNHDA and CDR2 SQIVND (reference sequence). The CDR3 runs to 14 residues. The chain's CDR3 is CASSRVGGTDTQCF. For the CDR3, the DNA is TGTGCCAGTAGTAGGGTGGGAGGCACAGATACGCAGTGTTTT.

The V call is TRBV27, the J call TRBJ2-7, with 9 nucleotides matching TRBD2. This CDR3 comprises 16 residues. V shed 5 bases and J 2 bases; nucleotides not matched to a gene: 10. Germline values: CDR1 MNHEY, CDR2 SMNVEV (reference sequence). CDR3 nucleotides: TGTGCCAGCAGTCTGGGCGGCGGCGGGGGGGCCTACGAGCAGTACTTC. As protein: CASSLGGGGGAYEQYF.

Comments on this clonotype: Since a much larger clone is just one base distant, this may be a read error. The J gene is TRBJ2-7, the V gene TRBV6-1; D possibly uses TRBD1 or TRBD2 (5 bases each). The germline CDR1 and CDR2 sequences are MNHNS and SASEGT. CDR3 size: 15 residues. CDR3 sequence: CASSQGQGEGERRHF. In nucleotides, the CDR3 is TGTGCCAGCAGTCAAGGGCAGGGAGAAGGAGAACGGAGGCACTTC.

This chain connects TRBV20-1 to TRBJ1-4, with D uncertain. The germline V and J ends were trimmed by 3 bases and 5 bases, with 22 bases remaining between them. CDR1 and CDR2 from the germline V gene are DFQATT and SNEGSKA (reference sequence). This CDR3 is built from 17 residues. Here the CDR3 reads CSARTGYWEVYNEKLFF. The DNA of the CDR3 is TGCAGTGCTAGGACGGGCTACTGGGAGGTCTACAATGAAAAACTGTTTTTT.

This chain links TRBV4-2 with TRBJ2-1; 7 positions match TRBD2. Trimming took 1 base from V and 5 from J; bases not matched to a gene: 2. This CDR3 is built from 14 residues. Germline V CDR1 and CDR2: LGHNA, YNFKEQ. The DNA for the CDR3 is TGTGCCAGCAGCCAAGCAGGGACTAACAATGAGCAGTTCTTC. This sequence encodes CASSQAGTNNEQFF.

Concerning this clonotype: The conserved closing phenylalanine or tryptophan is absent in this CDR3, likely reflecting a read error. CDR3 in DNA: TGTGCCAGCAGCCAAGAAGCCATCTCCTACGAGCAGTACCTC. Encoded protein: CASSQEAISYEQYL. The gene calls are TRBV7-9 and TRBJ2-7; no firm D call. The CDR3 contains 14 residues. V was trimmed by 5 bases and J by 0 bases, leaving 11 bases between them. The germline CDR1 and CDR2 sequences are SEHNR and FQNEAQ (reference sequence).

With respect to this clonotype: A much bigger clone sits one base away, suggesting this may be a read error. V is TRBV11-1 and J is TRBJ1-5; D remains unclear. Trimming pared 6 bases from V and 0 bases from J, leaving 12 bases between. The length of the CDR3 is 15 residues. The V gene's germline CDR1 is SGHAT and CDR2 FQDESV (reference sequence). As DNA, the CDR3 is TGTGCCAGCAGTTACGTCCGGAATAGCAATCAGCCCCAGCATTTT. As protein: CASSYVRNSNQPQHF.

The CDR3 coding sequence is TGCGCCAGCAGTGATGGGGGGCGCGGCGGGACCCAGTACTTC. It specifies CASSDGGRGGTQYF. The V gene is TRBV10-1, the J gene TRBJ2-5; tentatively, D is TRBD1 or TRBD2 (6 bases each). The CDR3 totals 14 residues. Trimming took 3 bases from V and 7 from J, leaving 15 bases between them. Looked up from germline, CDR1 is WNHNN and CDR2 is SYGVQD (reference sequence).

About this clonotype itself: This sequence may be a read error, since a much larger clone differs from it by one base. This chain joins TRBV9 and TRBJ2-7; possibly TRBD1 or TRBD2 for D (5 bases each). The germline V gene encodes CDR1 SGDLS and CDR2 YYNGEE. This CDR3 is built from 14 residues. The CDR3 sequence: CASSVDAGWDEQSF. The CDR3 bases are TGTGCCAGCAGCGTAGACGCAGGGTGGGACGAGCAGTCCTTC.

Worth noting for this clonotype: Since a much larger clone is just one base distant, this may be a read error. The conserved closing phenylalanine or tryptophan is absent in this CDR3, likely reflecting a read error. CDR3 sequence reads: CASSQGNGYTL. DNA of the CDR3: TGCGCCAGCAGTCAGGGTAACGGCTACACCCTC. The chain combines TRBV4-1 with TRBJ1-2, with a tentative D call TRBD1 (5 bases). V shed 6 bases and J shed 8 bases, with 10 bases lying between them. Germline-derived CDR1 and CDR2 are MGHRA and YSYEKL. The CDR3 extends over 11 amino acids.

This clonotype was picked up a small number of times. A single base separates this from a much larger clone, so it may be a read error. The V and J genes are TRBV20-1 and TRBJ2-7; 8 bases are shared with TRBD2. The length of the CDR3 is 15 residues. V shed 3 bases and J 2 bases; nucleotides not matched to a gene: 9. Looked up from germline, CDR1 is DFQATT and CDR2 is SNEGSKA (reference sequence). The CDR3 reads CSASDAGGFPYEQYF. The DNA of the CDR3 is TGCAGTGCTAGTGACGCGGGAGGCTTCCCCTACGAGCAGTACTTC.

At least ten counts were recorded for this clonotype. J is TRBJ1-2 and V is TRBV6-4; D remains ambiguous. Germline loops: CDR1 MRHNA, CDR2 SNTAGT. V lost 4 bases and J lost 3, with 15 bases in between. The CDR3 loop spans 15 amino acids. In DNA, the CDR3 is TGTGCCAGCAGTGCCGTGACCTGGGGATACTATGGCTACACCTTC. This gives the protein CASSAVTWGYYGYTF.

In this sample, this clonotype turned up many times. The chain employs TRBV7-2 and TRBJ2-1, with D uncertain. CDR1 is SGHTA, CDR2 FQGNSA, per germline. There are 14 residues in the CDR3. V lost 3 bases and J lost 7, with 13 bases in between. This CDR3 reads CASSFRTMGNEQFF. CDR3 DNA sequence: TGTGCCAGCAGCTTCAGGACCATGGGGAATGAGCAGTTCTTC.

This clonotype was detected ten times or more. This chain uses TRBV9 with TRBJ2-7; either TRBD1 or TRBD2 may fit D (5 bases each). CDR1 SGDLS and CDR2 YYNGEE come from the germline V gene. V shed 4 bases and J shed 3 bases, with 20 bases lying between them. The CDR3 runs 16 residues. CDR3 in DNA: TGTGCCAGCAGCCCCCAGGGAAGAGGGGTAGGCTACGAGCAGTACTTC. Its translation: CASSPQGRGVGYEQYF.

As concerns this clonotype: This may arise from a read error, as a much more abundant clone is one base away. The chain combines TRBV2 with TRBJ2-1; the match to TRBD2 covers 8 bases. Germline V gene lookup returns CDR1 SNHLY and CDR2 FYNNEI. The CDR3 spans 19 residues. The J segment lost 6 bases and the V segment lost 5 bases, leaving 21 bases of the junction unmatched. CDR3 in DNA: TGTGCCAGCAGTTTGCTACGGGGACTAGTGGGAGACGGGGGCAATGAGCAGTTCTTC. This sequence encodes CASSLLRGLVGDGGNEQFF. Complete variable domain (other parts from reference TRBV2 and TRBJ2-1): EPEVTQTPSHQVTQMGQEVILRCVPISNHLYFYWYRQILGQKVEFLVSFYNNEISEKSEIFDDQFSVERPDGSNFTLKIRSTKLEDSAMYFCASSLLRGLVGDGGNEQFFGPGTRLTVL.

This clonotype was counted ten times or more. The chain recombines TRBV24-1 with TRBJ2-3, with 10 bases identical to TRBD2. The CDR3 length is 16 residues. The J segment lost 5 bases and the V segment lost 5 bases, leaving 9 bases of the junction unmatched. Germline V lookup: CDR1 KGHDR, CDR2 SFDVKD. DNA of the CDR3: TGTGCCACCAGTGCCCTAGCGGGGGTTTTTGGAGATACGCAGTATTTT. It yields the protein CATSALAGVFGDTQYF.

The CDR3 sequence is CASRKAGGHEQYF. In DNA, the CDR3 is TGTGCCAGCAGAAAAGCAGGAGGTCATGAGCAGTACTTC. The chain joins TRBV7-2 to TRBJ2-7, with D possibly TRBD2 on 5 matching bases. Trimming pared 6 bases from V and 7 bases from J, leaving 16 bases between. This CDR3 is 13 amino acids long. Germline V lookup: CDR1 SGHTA, CDR2 FQGNSA.

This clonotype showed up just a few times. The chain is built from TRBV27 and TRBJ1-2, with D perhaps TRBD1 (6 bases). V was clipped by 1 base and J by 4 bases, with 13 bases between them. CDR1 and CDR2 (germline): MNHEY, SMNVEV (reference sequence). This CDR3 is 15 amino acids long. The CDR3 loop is CASSLFFGGLYGYTF. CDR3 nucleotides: TGTGCCAGCAGTTTATTTTTTGGGGGCCTCTATGGCTACACCTTC.

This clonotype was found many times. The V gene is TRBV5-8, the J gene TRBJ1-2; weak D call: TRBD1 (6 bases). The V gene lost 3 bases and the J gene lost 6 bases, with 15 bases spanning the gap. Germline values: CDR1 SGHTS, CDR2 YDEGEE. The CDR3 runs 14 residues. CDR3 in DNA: TGTGCCAGCAGCTCGGAAGGACAGCCCCATGGCTACACCTTC. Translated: CASSSEGQPHGYTF.

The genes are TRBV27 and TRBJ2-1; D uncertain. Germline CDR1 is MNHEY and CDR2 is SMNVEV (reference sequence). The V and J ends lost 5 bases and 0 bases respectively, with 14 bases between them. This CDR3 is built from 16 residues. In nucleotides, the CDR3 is TGTGCCAGCAGTGCACAGCCGGGTAACTCCTACAATGAGCAGTTCTTC. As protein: CASSAQPGNSYNEQFF.

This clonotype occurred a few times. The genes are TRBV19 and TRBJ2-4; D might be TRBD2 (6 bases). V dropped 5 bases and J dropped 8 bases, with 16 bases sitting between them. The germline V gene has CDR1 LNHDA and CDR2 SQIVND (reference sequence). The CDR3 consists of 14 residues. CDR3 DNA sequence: TGTGCCAGTAGTGGAGGGGTAACGGGATACATTCAGTACTTC. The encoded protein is CASSGGVTGYIQYF.

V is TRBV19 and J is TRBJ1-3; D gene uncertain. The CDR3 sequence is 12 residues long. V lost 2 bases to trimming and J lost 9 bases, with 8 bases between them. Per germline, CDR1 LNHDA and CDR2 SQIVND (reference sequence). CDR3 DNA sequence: TGTGCCAGTAGTATAAGGGCGGGCACCATATATTTT. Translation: CASSIRAGTIYF.

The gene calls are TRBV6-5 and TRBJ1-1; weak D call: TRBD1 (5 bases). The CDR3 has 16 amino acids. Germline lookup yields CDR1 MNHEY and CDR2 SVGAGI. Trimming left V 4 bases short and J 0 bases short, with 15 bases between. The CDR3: CASSSRGGPLNTEAFF. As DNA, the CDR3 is TGTGCCAGCAGTTCCCGCGGGGGACCGCTGAACACTGAAGCTTTCTTT.

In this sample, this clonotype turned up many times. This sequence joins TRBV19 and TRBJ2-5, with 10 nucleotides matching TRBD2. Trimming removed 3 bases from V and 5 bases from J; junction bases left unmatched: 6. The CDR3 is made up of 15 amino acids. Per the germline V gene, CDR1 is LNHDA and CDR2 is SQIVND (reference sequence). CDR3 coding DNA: TGTGCCAGTAGTATTCAGCGGGGGGGCTTGGAGACCCAGTACTTC. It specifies CASSIQRGGLETQYF.